The 22 T cell receptor beta chains reported below all come from one sample, sequenced in a study of cytomegalovirus exposure and HLA in healthy donors. Both 60 Vbeta primers and 13 Jbeta primers went into the PCR. Using immunoSEQ multiplex PCR, the repertoire was profiled, and TCRdb retains in-frame clones only, with some absent. The table shows 180,000 or so clones, with roughly 73% occurring only once. The sequencing sample was made of PBMCs. The receptors come from a middle-aged woman in good health and CMV-seropositive.

This chain's CDR3 is CASSQDRRSRGSYEQYF. In DNA, the CDR3 is TGTGCCAGCAGCCAAGATCGGCGTAGCCGGGGCTCCTACGAGCAGTACTTC. V gene TRBV4-2 combines with J gene TRBJ2-7; possible D gene TRBD2, 5 bases. Germline V gives CDR1 LGHNA, CDR2 YNFKEQ. The CDR3 totals 17 residues. V was clipped by 0 bases and J by 0 bases, with 15 bases between them.

In the case of this clone: This same CDR3 is encoded by further DNA sequences in the sample. The chain employs TRBV7-9 and TRBJ2-3; 9 nucleotides align to TRBD1. The CDR3 totals 14 residues. Germline trimming cut 5 bases from V and 4 bases from J; bases unmatched to any gene: 4. Germline CDR1 is SEHNR and CDR2 is FQNEAQ (reference sequence). The CDR3: CASSTRQGADTQYF. CDR3 DNA: TGTGCCAGCAGCACCAGACAGGGGGCAGATACGCAGTATTTT.

The V and J genes are TRBV19 and TRBJ2-7; 12 nucleotides agree with TRBD2. With 3 bases clipped from V and 5 bases from J, the junction kept 5 bases outside the gene matches. This CDR3 has 15 amino acids. From germline, CDR1 is LNHDA and CDR2 SQIVND (reference sequence). The DNA for the CDR3 is TGTGCCAGTAGTATCTTGACTAGCGGGAGTGACGAGCAGTACTTC. This codes for CASSILTSGSDEQYF.

Notes on this clone: At one of its ends the junction is not consistent with the germline gene, which may arise from a read error. J is TRBJ2-2 and V is TRBV7-9; D is ambiguous. CDR3 size: 12 residues. Germline CDR1 reads SEHNR; CDR2 reads FQNEAQ (reference sequence). This CDR3 reads CSSSPVVGELFF. In DNA, the CDR3 is TGTTCCAGCAGCCCCGTCGTCGGGGAGCTGTTTTTT.

Of note for this clone: The junction differs from germline at one of its ends, possibly a read error. The gene calls are TRBV7-7 and TRBJ2-5, with D possibly being TRBD2 (6 bases). CDR1 is SSHAT, CDR2 FNYEAQ, per germline (reference sequence). The CDR3 is 15 residues long. The CDR3 coding sequence is TGTGCTAGCAGCTTAGAGGGTATTGGAGGGGAGACCCAGTACTTC. The encoded protein is CASSLEGIGGETQYF. Filled out from reference TRBV7-7 and TRBJ2-5, the complete variable domain reads GAGVSQSPRYKVTKRGQDVTLRCDPISSHATLYWYQQALGQGPEFLTYFNYEAQPDKSGLPSDRFSAERPEGSISTLTIQRTEQRDSAMYRCASSLEGIGGETQYFGPGTRLLVL.

CDR3 region: CASSSRPISYEQYF. Written as DNA, the CDR3 is TGTGCCAGCAGTTCCCGCCCCATCTCCTACGAGCAGTACTTC. The rearrangement joins TRBV27 to TRBJ2-5, with D unresolved. Gene TRBJ2-7 matches the end of the DNA better, so the J call may be wrong. This CDR3 contains 14 residues. Germline values: CDR1 MNHEY, CDR2 SMNVEV (reference sequence).

This chain joins TRBV7-8 and TRBJ1-3; D is unresolved. V was trimmed by 2 bases and J by 0 bases, leaving 20 bases between them. Germline loops: CDR1 SGHVS, CDR2 FQNEAQ. This CDR3 region has 19 residues. The CDR3 DNA sequence: TGTGCCAGCAGCTTAATGGGAGGCTCACCTTATAACTCTGGAAACACCATATATTTT. Its translation: CASSLMGGSPYNSGNTIYF.

The V and J genes are TRBV28 and TRBJ2-1; D might be TRBD2 (5 bases). The CDR3 contains 16 residues. The ends were cut back, 7 bases at V and 0 bases at J, with 16 bases in the middle. CDR1 is MDHEN, CDR2 SYDVKM, per germline. The CDR3 here is CASTLRARSSYNEQFF. CDR3 coding DNA: TGTGCCAGCACTCTGAGGGCCCGGAGCTCCTACAATGAGCAGTTCTTC.

The chain combines TRBV6-5 with TRBJ1-1; no firm D call. Trimming removed 0 bases from V and 1 base from J, with 9 bases in between. In germline, CDR1 is MNHEY, CDR2 SVGAGI. This CDR3 spans 15 amino acids. This CDR3 reads CASSYSGRRNTEAFF. The CDR3 DNA sequence: TGTGCCAGCAGTTACTCGGGCAGAAGGAACACTGAAGCTTTCTTT.

The chain joins TRBV2 to TRBJ1-2, with a possible D match to TRBD1 (5 bases). This CDR3 is 13 amino acids long. Germline V gene lookup returns CDR1 SNHLY and CDR2 FYNNEI. Trimming pared 3 bases from V and 4 bases from J, leaving 9 bases between. The CDR3: CASSDRGVYGYTF. The CDR3 bases are TGTGCCAGCAGTGATAGGGGCGTCTATGGCTACACCTTC.

This clone was observed a single time. The chain carries TRBV6-4 and TRBJ2-1; D ambiguous. Germline V gene data show CDR1 as MRHNA and CDR2 as SNTAGT. This CDR3 region has 13 residues. V lost 8 bases, J lost 8 bases, and 16 bases lay in between. The CDR3 nucleotides are TGTGCCAGCGCCCGAGAAAGTGCCGATGAGCAGTTCTTC. Amino acids: CASARESADEQFF.

V gene TRBV19 combines with J gene TRBJ1-5, with 9 bases aligning to TRBD1. The V segment lost 2 bases and the J segment 7 bases; nucleotides outside the gene matches: 6. This CDR3 contains 15 residues. Germline lookup yields CDR1 LNHDA and CDR2 SQIVND (reference sequence). CDR3 bases: TGTGCCAGTAGTATACAACAGGGGGCCGGACAGCCCCAGCATTTT. It specifies CASSIQQGAGQPQHF.

This chain connects TRBV19 to TRBJ2-1, with D hard to call. Trimming shortened V by 7 bases and J by 6 bases, and 7 bases separated the two germline ends. Per germline, CDR1 LNHDA and CDR2 SQIVND (reference sequence). CDR3 length equals 11 residues. Written as DNA, the CDR3 is TGTGCCAGTAACAATTTCAATGAGCAGTTCTTC. Its translation is CASNNFNEQFF.

V and J are TRBV9 and TRBJ2-2; a possible D gene is TRBD1 (6 bases). V lost 5 bases, J lost 2 bases, and 10 bases lay in between. CDR1 and CDR2 (germline): SGDLS, YYNGEE. CDR3 size: 14 residues. CDR3 DNA sequence: TGTGCCAGCAGGGGGGCAGGTAACACCGGGGAGCTGTTTTTT. Translation gives CASRGAGNTGELFF.

This chain joins TRBV4-2 and TRBJ1-3; TRBD1 is a possible D gene (5 bases). The CDR3 has 16 residues. Germline lookup yields CDR1 LGHNA and CDR2 YNFKEQ. V dropped 0 bases and J dropped 3 bases, with 12 bases sitting between them. The CDR3 nucleotides are TGTGCCAGCAGCCAAGATCGGGGGGGAGATGGAAACACCATATATTTT. It yields the protein CASSQDRGGDGNTIYF.

The genes are TRBV18 and TRBJ2-7; TRBD1 is a possible D gene (6 bases). There are 13 residues in the CDR3. Germline V CDR1 and CDR2: KGHSH, LQKENI. Trimming left V 2 bases short and J 4 bases short, with 9 bases between. CDR3 region: CASSPSGDYEQYF. The CDR3 DNA reads as TGTGCCAGCTCACCATCAGGGGATTACGAGCAGTACTTC.

The rearrangement links TRBV5-1 to TRBJ2-7; D is possibly TRBD1 (5 bases). The length of the CDR3 is 14 residues. The V end was cut by 0 bases, the J end by 5 bases, with 12 bases between. CDR1 and CDR2 from the germline V gene are SGHRS and YFSETQ. The CDR3 DNA follows: TGCGCCAGCAGCTTGGGACAGACGGTTGACGAGCAGTACTTC. This codes for CASSLGQTVDEQYF.

The gene calls are TRBV2 and TRBJ1-3; the D is unclear. The germline CDR1 and CDR2 sequences are SNHLY and FYNNEI. The ends were cut back, 6 bases at V and 7 bases at J, with 16 bases in the middle. The CDR3 length is 14 residues. The CDR3 nucleotides are TGTGCCAGCAGCGATGGTGCGGGGAGGAACACCATATATTTT. This encodes CASSDGAGRNTIYF.

This rearrangement joins TRBV12-5 to TRBJ2-2, with 8 bases lining up with TRBD2. Germline trimming cut 5 bases from V and 4 bases from J; bases unmatched to any gene: 9. Germline V gene data show CDR1 as LGHNT and CDR2 as FRNRAP. This CDR3 spans 16 amino acids. CDR3 amino acids: CASGKRSSGGTGELFF. DNA of the CDR3: TGTGCTAGTGGTAAACGATCGAGCGGGGGCACCGGGGAGCTGTTTTTT.

V gene TRBV7-8 combines with J gene TRBJ2-5, with D maybe TRBD2 (6 bases). The CDR3 has 13 amino acids. CDR1 and CDR2 from the germline V gene are SGHVS and FQNEAQ. V lost 4 bases and J lost 11, with 17 bases in between. The CDR3 sequence: CASSSSAGGEQYF. The CDR3 nucleotides are TGTGCCAGCAGCTCGTCCGCCGGCGGGGAGCAGTACTTC.

Details on this clone: Its ends do not fully match the called genes, so a read error is possible. CDR3 protein: CGSSFRQGGAFF. The CDR3 DNA is TGTGGCAGCAGCTTCCGACAGGGTGGTGCTTTCTTT. The chain uses TRBV5-6 and TRBJ1-1; 7 bases fit TRBD1. Per germline, CDR1 SGHDT and CDR2 YYEEEE. The CDR3 consists of 12 residues.

The gene calls are TRBV19 and TRBJ2-1; the match to TRBD2 covers 8 bases. The junction had 6 bases not matched to a gene; V was cut back by 5 bases and J by 0 bases. Germline V CDR1 and CDR2: LNHDA, SQIVND (reference sequence). There are 16 residues in the CDR3. The CDR3 bases are TGTGCCAGTAGTTCGACTAGCGCGACCTCCTACAATGAGCAGTTCTTC. It is translated as CASSSTSATSYNEQFF.